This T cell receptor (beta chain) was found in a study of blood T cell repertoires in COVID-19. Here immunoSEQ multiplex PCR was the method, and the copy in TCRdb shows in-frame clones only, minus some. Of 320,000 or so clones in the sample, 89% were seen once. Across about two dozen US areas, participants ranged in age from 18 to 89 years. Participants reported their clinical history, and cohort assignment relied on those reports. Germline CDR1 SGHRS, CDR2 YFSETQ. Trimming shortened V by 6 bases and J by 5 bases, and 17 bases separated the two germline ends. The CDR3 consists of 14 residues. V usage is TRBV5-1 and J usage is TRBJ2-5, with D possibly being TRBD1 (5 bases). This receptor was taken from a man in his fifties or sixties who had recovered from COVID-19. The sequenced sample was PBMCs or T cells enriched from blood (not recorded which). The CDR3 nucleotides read TGCGCCAGCACCCCCGGTAGGGGCGCGGAGACCCAGTACTTC. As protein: CASTPGRGAETQYF. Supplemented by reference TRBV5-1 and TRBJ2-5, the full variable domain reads KAGVTQTPRYLIKTRGQQVTLSCSPISGHRSVSWYQQTPGQGLQFLFEYFSETQRNKGNFPGRFSGRQFSNSRSEMNVSTLELGDSALYLCASTPGRGAETQYFGPGTRLLVL.